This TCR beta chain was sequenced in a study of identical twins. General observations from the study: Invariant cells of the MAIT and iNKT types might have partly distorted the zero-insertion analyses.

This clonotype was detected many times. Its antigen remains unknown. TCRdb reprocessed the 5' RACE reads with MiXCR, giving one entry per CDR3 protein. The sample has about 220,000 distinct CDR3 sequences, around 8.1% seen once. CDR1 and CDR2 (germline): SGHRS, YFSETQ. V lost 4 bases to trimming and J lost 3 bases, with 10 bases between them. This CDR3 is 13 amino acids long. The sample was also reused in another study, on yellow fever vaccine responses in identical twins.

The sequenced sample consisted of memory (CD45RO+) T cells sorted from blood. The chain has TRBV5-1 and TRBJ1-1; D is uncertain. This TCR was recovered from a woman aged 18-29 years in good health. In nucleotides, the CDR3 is TGCGCCAGCAGCGAACGTCAGTACACTGAAGCTTTCTTT. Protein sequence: CASSERQYTEAFF. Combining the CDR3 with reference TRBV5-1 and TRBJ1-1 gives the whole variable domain KAGVTQTPRYLIKTRGQQVTLSCSPISGHRSVSWYQQTPGQGLQFLFEYFSETQRNKGNFPGRFSGRQFSNSRSEMNVSTLELGDSALYLCASSERQYTEAFFGQGTRLTVV.